Sequencing of this TCR beta chain was carried out in a study of cytotoxic CD8 clonotypes in ibrutinib-treated CLL. The germline CDR1 and CDR2 sequences are SGHRS and YFSETQ. J was trimmed by 1 base and V by 4 bases; bases with no gene match: 4. The CDR3 loop spans 14 amino acids. The method was immunoSEQ multiplex PCR; TCRdb's version includes in-frame clones alone and lacks a portion of them. The data show more than 25,000 clones, with about 78% seen just once and roughly 48% held by the top ten. Sequencing was performed on PBMCs, taken after 36 months of ibrutinib treatment. The TCR originated in a human donor with chronic lymphocytic leukemia. The V and J genes are TRBV5-1 and TRBJ2-5; 7 bases are a match to TRBD1. The CDR3 here is CASSPWDSQETQYF. The CDR3 DNA is TGCGCCAGCAGCCCGTGGGACAGCCAAGAGACCCAGTACTTC.